A single sample is the source of the 14 T cell receptor beta chains below, sequenced in a study of OX40 agonist ivuxolimab in advanced cancers. The protocol was immunoSEQ multiplex PCR, while the TCRdb copy is restricted to in-frame clones and leaves out a portion. The sample shows about 58,000 clones, approximately 87% of them seen only once. This sample comprised CD4+ or CD8+ T cells sorted from blood, obtained in a trial of the OX40 agonist ivuxolimab. The receptors here all came from an adult with an advanced solid tumor such as melanoma, head and neck, liver or kidney cancer.

This clone was seen only once. The V gene is TRBV7-2, the J gene TRBJ2-5, with a tentative D call TRBD2 (7 bases). Germline values: CDR1 SGHTA, CDR2 FQGNSA. Trimming took off 2 bases at V and 3 bases at J, with 16 bases between the two ends. This CDR3 spans 16 amino acids. CDR3 DNA sequence: TGTGCCAGCAGCTTATTAGGGGGGGGACAAAAAGAGACCCAGTACTTC. Amino acid sequence: CASSLLGGGQKETQYF.

V gene TRBV7-3 combines with J gene TRBJ1-2; TRBD1 might be the D (5 bases). The CDR3 is made up of 13 amino acids. Deletions cut 5 bases from V and 1 base from J, with 8 bases between. Germline values: CDR1 SGHTA, CDR2 FQGTGA. The CDR3 region is CASSKQDNYGYTF. CDR3 bases: TGTGCCAGCAGCAAACAGGATAACTATGGCTACACCTTC.

This clone was picked up one time. J is TRBJ2-5 and V is TRBV2; 7 bases are a match to TRBD1. CDR1 is SNHLY, CDR2 FYNNEI, per germline. This CDR3 comprises 14 residues. J lost 5 bases, V lost 6 bases, and 9 bases had no gene match. The CDR3 bases are TGTGCCAGCAGAGAGCGGACAGGTCGGGAGACCCAGTACTTC. This sequence encodes CASRERTGRETQYF. The whole variable domain, filled in from reference TRBV2 and TRBJ2-5, reads EPEVTQTPSHQVTQMGQEVILRCVPISNHLYFYWYRQILGQKVEFLVSFYNNEISEKSEIFDDQFSVERPDGSNFTLKIRSTKLEDSAMYFCASRERTGRETQYFGPGTRLLVL.

This clone was seen just once. This chain connects TRBV5-1 to TRBJ2-7; TRBD1 agrees at 8 bases. Germline V CDR1 and CDR2: SGHRS, YFSETQ. The CDR3 has 14 amino acids. Trimming removed 4 bases from V and 5 bases from J; junction bases left unmatched: 8. The CDR3 nucleotides are TGCGCCAGCAGCCTGGACAGGGTACGACACGAGCAGTACTTC. Its protein is CASSLDRVRHEQYF.

This chain connects TRBV2 to TRBJ1-2; D is perhaps TRBD1 (5 bases). This CDR3 has 15 residues. Germline CDR1 reads SNHLY; CDR2 reads FYNNEI. The V and J ends lost 1 base and 7 bases respectively, with 16 bases between them. CDR3 sequence reads: CASSEGQLLTGGYTF. CDR3 nucleotides: TGTGCCAGCAGTGAAGGACAGCTCCTAACGGGTGGCTACACCTTC.

This clone turned up a few times. V gene TRBV11-2 combines with J gene TRBJ1-2, with no clear D. Trimming shortened V by 1 base and J by 5 bases, and 8 bases separated the two germline ends. CDR1 is SGHAT and CDR2 is FQNNGV in the germline V gene. This CDR3 spans 13 amino acids. As DNA, the CDR3 is TGTGCCAGCAGCTTAGCTCAGGAGTATGGCTACACCTTC. Translated, it gives CASSLAQEYGYTF.

A single count supports this clone. V usage is TRBV6-5 and J usage is TRBJ2-5; D is uncertain. V was shortened by 4 bases and J by 5 bases, with 8 bases between the two germline ends. Germline CDR1 MNHEY, CDR2 SVGAGI. The CDR3 sequence is 12 residues long. The CDR3 spells CASSSLGETQYF. The CDR3 bases are TGTGCCAGCAGTTCACTCGGGGAGACCCAGTACTTC.

This chain joins TRBV7-6 and TRBJ1-2; a weak D match, TRBD1 (6 bases). Trimming took 1 base from V and 8 from J, leaving 11 bases between them. The CDR3 extends over 13 amino acids. Germline V gene lookup returns CDR1 SGHVS and CDR2 FNYEAQ. The CDR3 nucleotides read TGTGCCAGCAGCTTAGAGGGGGGGCTCGGCTACACCTTC. Its protein product is CASSLEGGLGYTF.

The V call is TRBV7-9, the J call TRBJ2-1, with TRBD2 matching over 7 bases. CDR3 length: 11 residues. J lost 10 bases, V lost 3 bases, and 0 bases had no gene match. Germline V gene lookup returns CDR1 SEHNR and CDR2 FQNEAQ (reference sequence). The CDR3 spells CASSFGGEQFF. CDR3 in DNA: TGTGCCAGCAGCTTCGGGGGGGAGCAGTTCTTC.

This clone was recorded once. This chain links TRBV5-1 with TRBJ2-2; D is uncertain. V lost 4 bases and J 1 base, leaving 14 bases between the germline ends. CDR1 is SGHRS, CDR2 YFSETQ, per germline. The CDR3 runs 16 residues. In DNA, the CDR3 is TGCGCCAGCAGCCTCCGGGTCGGTCTGAACACCGGGGAGCTGTTTTTT. Translated: CASSLRVGLNTGELFF.

A single count supports this clone. The CDR3 is CASKPDSYNEQFF. The CDR3 nucleotides read TGTGCCAGCAAACCAGACAGCTACAATGAGCAGTTCTTC. This chain connects TRBV2 to TRBJ2-1; possible D gene TRBD1, 5 bases. The CDR3 loop spans 13 amino acids. Germline CDR1 SNHLY, CDR2 FYNNEI. Trimming left V 7 bases short and J 3 bases short, with 10 bases between.

This clone was observed a few times. This sequence joins TRBV18 and TRBJ2-7; maybe TRBD2 (5 bases). The V gene lost 6 bases and the J gene lost 5 bases, with 14 bases spanning the gap. Germline V gene sequence: CDR1 KGHSH, CDR2 LQKENI. The CDR3 is made up of 13 amino acids. The chain's CDR3 is CASSPAGGNEQYF. The CDR3 nucleotides read TGTGCCAGCTCCCCCGCGGGTGGCAACGAGCAGTACTTC.

This clone was recorded only once. This rearrangement joins TRBV5-1 to TRBJ2-5, with 9 bases matching TRBD1. With V trimmed by 4 bases and J by 4 bases, 8 bases remained unmatched. CDR1 is SGHRS, CDR2 YFSETQ, per germline. The CDR3 consists of 15 residues. The CDR3 reads CASSPQGTGTETQYF. CDR3 in DNA: TGCGCCAGCAGCCCGCAAGGGACAGGGACAGAGACCCAGTACTTC.

The chain employs TRBV7-2 and TRBJ2-3; D uncertain. This CDR3 has 14 residues. Germline V gene data show CDR1 as SGHTA and CDR2 as FQGNSA. The V and J ends lost 0 bases and 2 bases respectively, with 6 bases between them. The CDR3 bases are TGTGCCAGCAGCTTAGCGGGGTACACAGATACGCAGTATTTT. Protein product: CASSLAGYTDTQYF.